The 15 T cell receptor beta chains below come from one sample, sequenced in a study of blood T cell repertoires in COVID-19. Profiling relied on immunoSEQ multiplex PCR, and the TCRdb table lists in-frame clones only, not all of them. Of approximately 89,000 clones listed, 70% to 90% are singletons. Material: peripheral blood. Receptors were obtained from a man aged 65 to 79 with acute or convalescent COVID-19.

This chain connects TRBV28 to TRBJ1-5, with D possibly being TRBD1 (5 bases). The germline V and J ends were trimmed by 5 bases and 4 bases, with 21 bases remaining between them. This CDR3 contains 17 residues. CDR1 is MDHEN and CDR2 is SYDVKM in the germline V gene. CDR3 region: CASSTWDSGRSNQPQHF. CDR3 DNA sequence: TGTGCCAGCAGTACCTGGGACTCCGGGAGGTCAAATCAGCCCCAGCATTTT.

V usage is TRBV19 and J usage is TRBJ2-5, with a weak D call TRBD2 (5 bases). CDR1 is LNHDA, CDR2 SQIVND, per germline (reference sequence). V was pared by 3 bases and J by 2 bases, with 7 bases between. The CDR3 loop spans 13 amino acids. The CDR3 loop reads CASSMVAQETQYF. The CDR3 DNA follows: TGTGCCAGTAGTATGGTAGCGCAAGAGACCCAGTACTTC.

This chain uses TRBV10-2 with TRBJ1-5; a weak D match, TRBD1 (6 bases). The CDR3 is 15 amino acids. V lost 0 bases and J 4 bases, leaving 10 bases between the germline ends. Germline loops: CDR1 WSHSY, CDR2 SAAADI. Written as DNA, the CDR3 is TGCGCCAGCAGTGAGTCGAGGACAGCTAATCAGCCCCAGCATTTT. Translation: CASSESRTANQPQHF.

The table lists this clone with a few counts. V and J are TRBV7-8 and TRBJ1-3; 9 nucleotides agree with TRBD1. The CDR3 has 17 residues. V was pared by 1 base and J by 3 bases, with 7 bases of the junction left unmatched. Germline V gives CDR1 SGHVS, CDR2 FQNEAQ. The chain's CDR3 is CASSLVLRQGVGNTIYF. For the CDR3, the DNA is TGTGCCAGCAGCTTAGTCTTAAGACAGGGGGTTGGAAACACCATATATTTT.

The chain combines TRBV6-1 with TRBJ2-1; D not resolved. The V and J ends lost 2 bases and 10 bases respectively, with 6 bases between them. The CDR3 is made up of 11 amino acids. CDR1 and CDR2 from the germline V gene are MNHNS and SASEGT. The CDR3 DNA is TGTGCCAGCAGTGAAATAGTGGAGCAGTTCTTC. Translating gives CASSEIVEQFF.

The V gene is TRBV14, the J gene TRBJ2-1; D uncertain. This CDR3 is built from 12 residues. The V end lost 4 bases, the J end lost 8 bases, and 9 bases lay between the germline ends. CDR1 SGHDN and CDR2 FVKESK come from the germline V gene. The CDR3 protein is CASSPPRDEQFF. CDR3 DNA sequence: TGTGCCAGCAGCCCCCCCCGCGATGAGCAGTTCTTC.

The chain uses TRBV18 and TRBJ2-1; TRBD2 might be the D (6 bases). V was pared by 1 base and J by 3 bases, with 10 bases between. CDR1 is KGHSH and CDR2 is LQKENI in the germline V gene. The CDR3 length is 15 residues. CDR3 in amino acids: CASSPLWRGYNEQFF. CDR3 in DNA: TGTGCCAGCTCACCACTTTGGCGGGGCTACAATGAGCAGTTCTTC.

The rearrangement uses TRBV29-1 and TRBJ2-7, with TRBD2 matching 9 bases. The germline V gene has CDR1 SQVTM and CDR2 ANQGSEA. The V segment lost 4 bases and the J segment 5 bases; nucleotides outside the gene matches: 6. This CDR3 is built from 13 residues. The CDR3 sequence is CSVVGLAGNEQYF. The DNA for the CDR3 is TGCAGCGTTGTCGGTCTAGCGGGGAACGAGCAGTACTTC.

This chain links TRBV12-3 or TRBV12-4 with TRBJ2-7, with TRBD2 as a possible D gene (5 bases). This CDR3 is built from 12 residues. With 5 bases removed from V and 2 bases from J, the gap between germline ends came to 7 bases. The CDR3 DNA is TGTGCCAGCAGTACTAGGGCCTACGAGCAGTACTTC. Its translation: CASSTRAYEQYF.

The chain recombines TRBV28 with TRBJ1-6; possible D gene TRBD1, 6 bases. This CDR3 is built from 14 residues. Trimming left V 2 bases short and J 9 bases short, with 11 bases between. CDR1 and CDR2 (germline): MDHEN, SYDVKM. The CDR3 DNA sequence: TGTGCCAGCAGTTTAGGGCAGGGGAGTTCACCCCTCCACTTT. It translates to CASSLGQGSSPLHF. Using reference TRBV28 and TRBJ1-6 for the parts outside the CDR3, the full variable domain is DVKVTQSSRYLVKRTGEKVFLECVQDMDHENMFWYRQDPGLGLRLIYFSYDVKMKEKGDIPEGYSVSREKKERFSLILESASTNQTSMYLCASSLGQGSSPLHFGNGTRLTVT.

V gene TRBV5-1 combines with J gene TRBJ1-2; D call uncertain. Trimming took off 0 bases at V and 0 bases at J, with 18 bases between the two ends. Germline V gene sequence: CDR1 SGHRS, CDR2 YFSETQ. The CDR3 is 18 amino acids. The CDR3 nucleotides are TGCGCCAGCAGCTTGGGCTACGTAGGCTGGGGAGCTAACTATGGCTACACCTTC. Protein product: CASSLGYVGWGANYGYTF.

This clone was observed once. The chain has TRBV5-1 and TRBJ1-3; D perhaps matches TRBD1 (6 bases). Germline V gene lookup returns CDR1 SGHRS and CDR2 YFSETQ. This CDR3 comprises 15 residues. V gave up 4 bases and J gave up 1 base, with 12 bases separating them. The CDR3 reads CASSAARGSGNTIYF. The CDR3 bases are TGCGCCAGCAGCGCAGCCAGGGGTTCTGGAAACACCATATATTTT.

The chain has TRBV11-2 and TRBJ1-2; TRBD1 matches 7 bases. This CDR3 contains 19 residues. J gave up 2 bases and V 3 bases, and 18 bases lay outside the gene matches. Germline V CDR1 and CDR2: SGHAT, FQNNGV. The CDR3 DNA reads TGTGCCAGCAGCTTCCGGGGTGCCATTTCGACAGGGAAAAACTATGGCTACACCTTC. This codes for CASSFRGAISTGKNYGYTF.

V and J are TRBV27 and TRBJ1-3; D unresolved. CDR1 MNHEY and CDR2 SMNVEV come from the germline V gene (reference sequence). The CDR3 has 15 amino acids. The V end lost 6 bases, the J end lost 1 base, and 13 bases lay between the germline ends. CDR3 sequence (DNA): TGTGCCAGCAGCCCCCAGGCCATTTCTGGAAACACCATATATTTT. Encoded protein: CASSPQAISGNTIYF.

The genes are TRBV5-4 and TRBJ2-2; TRBD2 matches at 7 bases. CDR1 and CDR2 (germline): SGHNT, YYREEE (reference sequence). V lost 4 bases, J lost 1 base, and 4 bases stayed unmatched. This CDR3 is 15 amino acids long. The CDR3 spells CASSGSSGNTGELFF. The CDR3 DNA reads TGTGCCAGCAGCGGGTCTAGCGGGAACACCGGGGAGCTGTTTTTT.